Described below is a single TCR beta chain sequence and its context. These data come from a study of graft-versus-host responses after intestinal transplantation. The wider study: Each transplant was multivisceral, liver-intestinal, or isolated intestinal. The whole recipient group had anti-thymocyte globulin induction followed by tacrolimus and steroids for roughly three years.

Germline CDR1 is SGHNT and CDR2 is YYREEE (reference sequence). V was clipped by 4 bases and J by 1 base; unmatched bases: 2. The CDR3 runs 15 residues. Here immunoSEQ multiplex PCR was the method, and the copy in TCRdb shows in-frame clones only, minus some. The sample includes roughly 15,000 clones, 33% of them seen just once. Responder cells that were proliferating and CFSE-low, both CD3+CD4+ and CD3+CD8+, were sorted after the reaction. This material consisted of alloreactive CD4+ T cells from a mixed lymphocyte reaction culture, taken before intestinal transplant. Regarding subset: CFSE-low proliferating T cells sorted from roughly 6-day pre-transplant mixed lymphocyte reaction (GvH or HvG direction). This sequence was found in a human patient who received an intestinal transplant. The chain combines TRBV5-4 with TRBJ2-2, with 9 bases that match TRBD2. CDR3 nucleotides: TGTGCCAGCAGCGTGACTAGCGGGAACACCGGGGAGCTGTTTTTT. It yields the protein CASSVTSGNTGELFF.